This entry lists 19 T cell receptor beta chains sequenced from one sample in a study of T cells in Graves' hyperthyroidism and ophthalmopathy. Amplified TCR beta CDR3 regions came from RNA transcripts. The HTBI primer set was used in a first-round RT-PCR of the TCR CDR3. TCRdb fed the multiplex PCR reads into MiXCR, producing one record per CDR3 protein. The sample gives over 550,000 distinct CDR3 sequences, 16% of which show up once; 15% to 20% is in the top ten. Sequenced: blood. These receptors all stem from a woman aged 18-29 years with Graves' hyperthyroidism.

Concerning this clonotype itself: A read error may explain this, as a much larger clone is one base away. The gene calls are TRBV7-3 and TRBJ2-2; no definite D call. The germline V gene has CDR1 SGHTA and CDR2 FQGTGA. Trimming stripped 2 bases from V and 7 bases from J, with 14 bases between. The length of the CDR3 is 15 residues. The CDR3 DNA follows: TGTGCCAGCAGCTTACGGCCCTCCTCGAACGGGGAGCTGTTTTTT. It yields the protein CASSLRPSSNGELFF.

The rearrangement uses TRBV3-1 and TRBJ2-7, with no clear D. Germline CDR1 reads LGHDT; CDR2 reads YNNKEL (reference sequence). This CDR3 comprises 17 residues. V was shortened by 2 bases and J by 3 bases, with 20 bases between the two germline ends. CDR3 amino acids: CASSQSQKGLNVYEQYF. The DNA for the CDR3 is TGTGCCAGCAGCCAATCACAGAAGGGCCTAAATGTCTACGAGCAGTACTTC.

Many counts were recorded for this clonotype. The chain employs TRBV5-6 and TRBJ2-3; 11 bases map to TRBD1. CDR1 is SGHDT and CDR2 is YYEEEE in the germline V gene. After removal of 4 bases from V and 0 bases from J, the junction contained 4 bases not matched to a gene. The CDR3 length is 16 residues. The CDR3 sequence: CASSGGTGGSTDTQYF. The CDR3 DNA sequence: TGTGCCAGCAGCGGCGGGACAGGGGGAAGCACAGATACGCAGTATTTT.

There are many counts of this clonotype. The chain employs TRBV5-1 and TRBJ1-2; no firm D call. V was pared by 0 bases and J by 8 bases, with 8 bases between. The CDR3 loop spans 12 amino acids. Germline V gene sequence: CDR1 SGHRS, CDR2 YFSETQ. The CDR3 nucleotides are TGCGCCAGCAGCTTGGACAGAGGAGGCTACACCTTC. Protein product: CASSLDRGGYTF.

This clonotype was counted ten times or more. J is TRBJ2-2 and V is TRBV6-1; D assignment may be TRBD1 or TRBD2 (5 bases each). The germline V and J ends were trimmed by 5 bases and 0 bases, with 10 bases remaining between them. This CDR3 region has 15 residues. Germline CDR1 is MNHNS and CDR2 is SASEGT. This CDR3 reads CASSRDASNTGELFF. The CDR3 region has the DNA TGTGCCAGCAGTAGGGACGCATCGAACACCGGGGAGCTGTTTTTT.

This clonotype was seen many times. The chain couples TRBV19 to TRBJ2-1; 13 bases are a match to TRBD2. Per the germline V gene, CDR1 is LNHDA and CDR2 is SQIVND (reference sequence). With V trimmed by 7 bases and J by 2 bases, 23 bases remained unmatched. The CDR3 spans 22 residues. The CDR3 DNA reads as TGTGCCAGTACCCGATCCCGTAGACTAGCGGGGGGCCGGCTTAGCCCCTACAATGAGCAGTTCTTC. This encodes CASTRSRRLAGGRLSPYNEQFF.

A few counts support this clonotype. The chain recombines TRBV7-9 with TRBJ2-7; D is possibly TRBD1 (5 bases). Germline V gives CDR1 SEHNR, CDR2 FQNEAQ (reference sequence). The CDR3 totals 14 residues. V lost 2 bases to trimming and J lost 4 bases, with 12 bases between them. The CDR3 DNA is TGTGCCAGCAGCTTAAAACAGGTGGGGTACGAGCAGTACTTC. Translated, it gives CASSLKQVGYEQYF. Combining the CDR3 with reference TRBV7-9 and TRBJ2-7 gives the whole variable domain DTGVSQNPRHKITKRGQNVTFRCDPISEHNRLYWYRQTLGQGPEFLTYFQNEAQLEKSRLLSDRFSAERPKGSFSTLEIQRTEQGDSAMYLCASSLKQVGYEQYFGPGTRLTVT.

This clonotype was counted between two and nine times. The J gene is TRBJ1-1, the V gene TRBV11-3, with a tentative D call TRBD1 (6 bases). CDR1 SGHNT and CDR2 YENEEA come from the germline V gene. This CDR3 is 17 amino acids long. Deletions cut 3 bases from V and 4 bases from J, with 21 bases between. DNA for the CDR3: TGTGCCAGCAGCTTCCATGAGGGGGGCGCTGGGGGCACTGAAGCTTTCTTT. It is translated as CASSFHEGGAGGTEAFF.

This clonotype was seen many times. This chain uses TRBV6-1 with TRBJ1-1; tentatively, D is TRBD1 (5 bases). The V end lost 5 bases, the J end lost 3 bases, and 10 bases lay between the germline ends. Germline V gives CDR1 MNHNS, CDR2 SASEGT. The CDR3 covers 13 residues. For the CDR3, the DNA is TGTGCCAGCAGTTACGCGGGGGACACTGAAGCTTTCTTT. It encodes CASSYAGDTEAFF.

This clonotype was observed many times. This chain uses TRBV28 with TRBJ2-7; 9 nucleotides line up with TRBD1. The germline V gene encodes CDR1 MDHEN and CDR2 SYDVKM. The V gene end was trimmed by 4 bases and the J gene end by 6 bases; junction bases not matched to a gene: 7. CDR3 length: 14 amino acids. CDR3 nucleotides: TGTGCCAGCAGTTACAGGGGGCGTGATGGCGAGCAGTACTTC. Translating gives CASSYRGRDGEQYF. The variable domain in full, with the rest retrieved from reference TRBV28 and TRBJ2-7, is DVKVTQSSRYLVKRTGEKVFLECVQDMDHENMFWYRQDPGLGLRLIYFSYDVKMKEKGDIPEGYSVSREKKERFSLILESASTNQTSMYLCASSYRGRDGEQYFGPGTRLTVT.

As DNA, the CDR3 is TGTGCCAGCAGCTGGACATACAGCCATTACGAGCAGTACTTC. Translating gives CASSWTYSHYEQYF. The genes are TRBV5-6 and TRBJ2-7; D perhaps matches TRBD1 (5 bases). The germline V and J ends were trimmed by 3 bases and 4 bases, with 14 bases remaining between them. In germline, CDR1 is SGHDT, CDR2 YYEEEE. The CDR3 consists of 14 residues. Filled out from reference TRBV5-6 and TRBJ2-7, the complete variable domain reads DAGVTQSPTHLIKTRGQQVTLRCSPKSGHDTVSWYQQALGQGPQFIFQYYEEEERQRGNFPDRFSGHQFPNYSSELNVNALLLGDSALYLCASSWTYSHYEQYFGPGTRLTVT.

This clonotype came up many times. The V gene is TRBV11-2, the J gene TRBJ2-2; 7 bases agree with TRBD1. The CDR3 totals 14 residues. Germline assignment: CDR1 SGHAT and CDR2 FQNNGV. Trimming took 2 bases from V and 6 from J; bases not matched to a gene: 3. CDR3 protein: CASSLLGGAGELFF. The CDR3 DNA sequence: TGTGCCAGCAGCTTATTAGGGGGCGCCGGGGAGCTGTTTTTT.

This clonotype was seen a few times. The chain joins TRBV10-3 to TRBJ2-1, with 10 bases that match TRBD2. Germline V gene sequence: CDR1 ENHRY, CDR2 SYGVKD. This CDR3 is 14 amino acids long. The V gene end was trimmed by 4 bases and the J gene end by 5 bases; junction bases not matched to a gene: 2. The CDR3 bases are TGTGCCATCAGTGTTCTAGCGGGAGACAATGAGCAGTTCTTC. Protein: CAISVLAGDNEQFF.

This clonotype was observed a handful of times. The chain joins TRBV6-2 or TRBV6-3 to TRBJ2-7; 8 nucleotides agree with TRBD1. V trimming: 8 bases; J trimming: 6 bases; junction bases outside the gene matches: 9. There are 13 residues in the CDR3. From germline, CDR1 is MNHEY and CDR2 SVGEGT. Written as DNA, the CDR3 is TGTGCCAGCGTTCGGGACAGGTGGGGCGAGCAGTACTTC. Encoded protein: CASVRDRWGEQYF.

Turning to this clonotype: Sequence at one end of the junction differs from germline and may be a read error. This chain uses TRBV7-3 with TRBJ1-1; D not resolved. The CDR3 covers 16 residues. CDR1 is SGHTA and CDR2 is FQGTGA in the germline V gene. CDR3 amino acids: CASSLKSCQPNTEDFF. CDR3 bases: TGTGCCAGCAGCTTAAAAAGCTGTCAGCCAAACACTGAAGATTTCTTT.

This clonotype showed up many times. This rearrangement joins TRBV7-2 to TRBJ2-1; no clear D. The CDR3 consists of 15 residues. V shed 1 base and J shed 1 base, with 8 bases lying between them. Germline V gene data show CDR1 as SGHTA and CDR2 as FQGNSA. The CDR3 loop is CASSLGLISYNEQFF. The CDR3 DNA is TGTGCCAGCAGCTTAGGGCTGATATCCTACAATGAGCAGTTCTTC.

The CDR3 coding sequence is TGTGCCAGCAGTTATTTAGCGGGGGCCCCCACAGATACGCAGTATTTT. Translation: CASSYLAGAPTDTQYF. The chain carries TRBV6-9 and TRBJ2-3; TRBD2 aligns across 9 bases. The V gene end was trimmed by 1 base and the J gene end by 2 bases; junction bases not matched to a gene: 4. The CDR3 loop spans 16 amino acids. Germline CDR1 reads MNHGY; CDR2 reads SVAAGI.

This chain joins TRBV10-3 and TRBJ1-2; D ambiguous. V was shortened by 3 bases and J by 2 bases, with 13 bases between the two germline ends. The CDR3 spans 15 residues. Per the germline V gene, CDR1 is ENHRY and CDR2 is SYGVKD. The CDR3 nucleotides are TGTGCCATCAGTGATAAGGCCGAGATCAACTATGGCTACACCTTC. Its protein is CAISDKAEINYGYTF.

This clonotype was found many times. The rearrangement uses TRBV6-1 and TRBJ2-7; tentatively, D is TRBD2 (6 bases). V lost 1 base, J lost 1 base, and 11 bases lay in between. The CDR3 has 15 amino acids. CDR1 and CDR2 (germline): MNHNS, SASEGT. The DNA of the CDR3 is TGTGCCAGCAGTGAAGTGGCGGAGGGTTCCTACGAGCAGTACTTC. It translates to CASSEVAEGSYEQYF.